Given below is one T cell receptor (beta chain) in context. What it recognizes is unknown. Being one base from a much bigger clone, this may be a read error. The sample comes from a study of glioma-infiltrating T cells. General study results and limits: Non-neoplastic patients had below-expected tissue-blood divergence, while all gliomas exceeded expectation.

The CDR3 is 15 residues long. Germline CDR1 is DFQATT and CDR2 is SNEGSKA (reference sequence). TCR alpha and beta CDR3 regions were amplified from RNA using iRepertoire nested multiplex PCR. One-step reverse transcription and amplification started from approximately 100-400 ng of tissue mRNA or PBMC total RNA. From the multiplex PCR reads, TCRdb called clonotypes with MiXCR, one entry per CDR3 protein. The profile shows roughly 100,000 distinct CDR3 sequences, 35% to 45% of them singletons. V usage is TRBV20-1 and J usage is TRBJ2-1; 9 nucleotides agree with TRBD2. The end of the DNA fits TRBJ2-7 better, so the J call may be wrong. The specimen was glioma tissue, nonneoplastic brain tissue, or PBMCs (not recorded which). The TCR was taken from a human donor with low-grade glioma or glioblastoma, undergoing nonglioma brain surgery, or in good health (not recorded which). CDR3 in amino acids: CSASTGASGANEQYF. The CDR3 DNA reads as TGCAGTGCTAGTACCGGGGCTAGCGGGGCCAATGAGCAGTACTTC.